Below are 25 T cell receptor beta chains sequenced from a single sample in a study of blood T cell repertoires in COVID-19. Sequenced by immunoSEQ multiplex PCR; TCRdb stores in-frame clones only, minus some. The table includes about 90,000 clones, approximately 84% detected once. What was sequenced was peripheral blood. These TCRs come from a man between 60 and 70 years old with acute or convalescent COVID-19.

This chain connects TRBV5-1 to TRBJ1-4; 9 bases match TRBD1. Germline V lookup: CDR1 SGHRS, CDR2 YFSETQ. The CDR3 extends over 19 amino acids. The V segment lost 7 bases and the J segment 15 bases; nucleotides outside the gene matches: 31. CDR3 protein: CASLQIGQGSLLLMKRVFF. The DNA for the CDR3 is TGCGCCAGCCTCCAAATAGGACAGGGGTCCCTCCTCTTAATGAAAAGGGTGTTTTTT.

CDR3 sequence (DNA): TGTGCCAGTAGTATCATTGAGGAAGAGACCCAGTACTTC. It encodes CASSIIEEETQYF. The J gene is TRBJ2-5, the V gene TRBV19; D unresolved. The germline V and J ends were trimmed by 3 bases and 3 bases, with 8 bases remaining between them. Germline assignment: CDR1 LNHDA and CDR2 SQIVND (reference sequence). The CDR3 is 13 residues long.

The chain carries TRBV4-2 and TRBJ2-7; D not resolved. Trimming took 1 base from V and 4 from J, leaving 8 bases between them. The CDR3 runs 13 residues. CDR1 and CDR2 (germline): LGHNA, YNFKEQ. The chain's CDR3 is CASSQGLQYEQYF. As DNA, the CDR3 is TGTGCCAGCAGCCAAGGGCTCCAATACGAGCAGTACTTC.

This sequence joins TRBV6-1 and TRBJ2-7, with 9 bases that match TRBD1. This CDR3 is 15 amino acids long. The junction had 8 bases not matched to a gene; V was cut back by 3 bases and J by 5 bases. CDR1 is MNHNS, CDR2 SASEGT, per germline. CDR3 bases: TGTGCCAGCAGTGAGAAGGGACAGGGTTTCAACGAGCAGTACTTC. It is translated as CASSEKGQGFNEQYF.

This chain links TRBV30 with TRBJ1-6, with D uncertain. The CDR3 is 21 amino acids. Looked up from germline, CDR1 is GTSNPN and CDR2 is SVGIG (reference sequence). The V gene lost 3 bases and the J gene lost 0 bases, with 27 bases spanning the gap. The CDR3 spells CAWRDSGSSAPVSSYNSPLHF. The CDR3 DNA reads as TGTGCCTGGAGAGACTCCGGCAGTAGTGCTCCTGTTAGCTCCTATAATTCACCCCTCCACTTT. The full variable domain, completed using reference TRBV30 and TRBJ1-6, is SQTIHQWPATLVQPVGSPLSLECTVEGTSNPNLYWYRQAAGRGLQLLFYSVGIGQISSEVPQNLSASRPQDRQFILSSKKLLLSDSGFYLCAWRDSGSSAPVSSYNSPLHFGNGTRLTVT.

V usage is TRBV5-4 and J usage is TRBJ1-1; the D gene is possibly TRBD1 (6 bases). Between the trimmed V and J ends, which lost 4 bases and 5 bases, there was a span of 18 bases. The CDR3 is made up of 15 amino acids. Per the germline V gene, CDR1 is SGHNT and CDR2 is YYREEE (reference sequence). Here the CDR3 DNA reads TGTGCCAGCAGCCGTGAACGGGGGGCGAATACTGAAGCTTTCTTT. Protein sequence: CASSRERGANTEAFF.

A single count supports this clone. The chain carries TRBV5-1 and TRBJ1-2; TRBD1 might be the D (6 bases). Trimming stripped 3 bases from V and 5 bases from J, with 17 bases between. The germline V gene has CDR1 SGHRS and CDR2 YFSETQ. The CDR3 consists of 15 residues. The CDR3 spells CASSYGGQGEYGYTF. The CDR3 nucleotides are TGCGCCAGCAGCTACGGGGGGCAGGGCGAGTATGGCTACACCTTC.

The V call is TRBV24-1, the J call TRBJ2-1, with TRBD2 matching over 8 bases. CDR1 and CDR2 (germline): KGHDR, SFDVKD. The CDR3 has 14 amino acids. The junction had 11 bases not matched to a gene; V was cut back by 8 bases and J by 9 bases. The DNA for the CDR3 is TGTGCCACCACGGCAGCGACGGCGGGGGGTGAGCAGTTCTTC. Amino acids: CATTAATAGGEQFF.

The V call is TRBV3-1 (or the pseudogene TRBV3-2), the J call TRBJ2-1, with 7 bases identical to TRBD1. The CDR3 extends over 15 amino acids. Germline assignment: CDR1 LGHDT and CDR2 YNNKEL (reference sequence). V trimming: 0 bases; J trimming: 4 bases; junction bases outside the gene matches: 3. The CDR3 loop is CASSQDDREYNEQFF. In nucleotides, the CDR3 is TGTGCCAGCAGCCAAGATGACAGGGAGTACAATGAGCAGTTCTTC.

CDR3 residues: CASTLRGRSLRETQYF. The CDR3 region has the DNA TGTGCCAGCACCCTCAGAGGGCGGTCTCTAAGGGAGACCCAGTACTTC. The chain employs TRBV7-9 and TRBJ2-5, with D possibly TRBD2 on 5 matching bases. CDR3 size: 16 residues. V lost 7 bases to trimming and J lost 5 bases, with 23 bases between them. Germline V gene lookup returns CDR1 SEHNR and CDR2 FQNEAQ (reference sequence). The full variable domain, its missing parts supplied by reference TRBV7-9 and TRBJ2-5, is DTGVSQNPRHKITKRGQNVTFRCDPISEHNRLYWYRQTLGQGPEFLTYFQNEAQLEKSRLLSDRFSAERPKGSFSTLEIQRTEQGDSAMYLCASTLRGRSLRETQYFGPGTRLLVL.

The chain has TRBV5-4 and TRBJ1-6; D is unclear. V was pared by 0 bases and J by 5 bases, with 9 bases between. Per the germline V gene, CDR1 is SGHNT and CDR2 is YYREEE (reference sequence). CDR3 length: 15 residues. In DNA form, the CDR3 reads TGTGCCAGCAGCTTGGACAGAATTAATAATTCACCCCTCCACTTT. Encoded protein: CASSLDRINNSPLHF.

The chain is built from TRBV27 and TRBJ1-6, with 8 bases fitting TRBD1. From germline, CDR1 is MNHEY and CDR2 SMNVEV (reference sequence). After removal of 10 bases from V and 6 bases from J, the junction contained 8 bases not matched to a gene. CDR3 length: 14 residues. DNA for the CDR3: TGTGCCACCCGGGACAGGCGCTCTAATTCACCCCTCCACTTT. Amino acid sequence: CATRDRRSNSPLHF.

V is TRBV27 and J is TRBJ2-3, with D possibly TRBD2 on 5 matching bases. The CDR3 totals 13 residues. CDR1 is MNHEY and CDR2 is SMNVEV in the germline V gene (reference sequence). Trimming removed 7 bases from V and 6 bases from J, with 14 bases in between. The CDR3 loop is CASTVGTGDTQYF. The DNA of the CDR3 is TGTGCCAGCACGGTTGGTACGGGGGATACGCAGTATTTT.

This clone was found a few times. CDR3 nucleotide sequence: TGTGCCACCAGTCAACCCGGGACAGGGGACGAGCAGTACTTC. This encodes CATSQPGTGDEQYF. The chain combines TRBV24-1 with TRBJ2-7; 10 nucleotides align to TRBD1. Germline lookup yields CDR1 KGHDR and CDR2 SFDVKD. The V gene end was trimmed by 6 bases and the J gene end by 5 bases; junction bases not matched to a gene: 6. CDR3 length: 14 residues.

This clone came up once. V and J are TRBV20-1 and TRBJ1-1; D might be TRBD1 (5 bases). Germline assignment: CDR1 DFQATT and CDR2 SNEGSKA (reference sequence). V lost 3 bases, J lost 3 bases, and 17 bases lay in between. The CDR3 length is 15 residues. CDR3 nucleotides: TGCAGTGCTAGTTATAGGGGCAGAATCTACACTGAAGCTTTCTTT. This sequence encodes CSASYRGRIYTEAFF.

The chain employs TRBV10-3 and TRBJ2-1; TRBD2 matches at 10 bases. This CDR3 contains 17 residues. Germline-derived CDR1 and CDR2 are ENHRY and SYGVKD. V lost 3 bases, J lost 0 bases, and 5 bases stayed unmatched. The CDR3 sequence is CAISDPSGGDSYNEQFF. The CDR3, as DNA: TGTGCCATCAGTGACCCCAGCGGGGGGGACTCCTACAATGAGCAGTTCTTC.

CDR3 coding DNA: TGTGCCAGCAGCTTAAGGCAGGGGGCTGAAGCTTTCTTT. Encoded protein: CASSLRQGAEAFF. This chain links TRBV13 with TRBJ1-1; TRBD1 matches at 7 bases. Trimming at V came to 2 bases and at J to 6 bases, leaving 3 bases not matched to a gene. The germline CDR1 and CDR2 sequences are PRHDT and FYEKMQ (reference sequence). This CDR3 is 13 amino acids long.

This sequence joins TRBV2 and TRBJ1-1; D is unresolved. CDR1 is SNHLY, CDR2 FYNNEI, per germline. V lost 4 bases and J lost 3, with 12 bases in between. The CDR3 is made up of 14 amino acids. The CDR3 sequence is CASSVAAGYTEAFF. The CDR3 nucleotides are TGTGCCAGCAGTGTGGCAGCGGGATACACTGAAGCTTTCTTT.

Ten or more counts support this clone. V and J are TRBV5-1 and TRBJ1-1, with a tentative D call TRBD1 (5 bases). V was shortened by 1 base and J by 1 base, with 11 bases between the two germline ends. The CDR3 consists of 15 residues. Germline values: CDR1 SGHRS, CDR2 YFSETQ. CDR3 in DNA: TGCGCCAGCAGCTTGATGGGGGGAGGGAACACTGAAGCTTTCTTT. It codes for CASSLMGGGNTEAFF.

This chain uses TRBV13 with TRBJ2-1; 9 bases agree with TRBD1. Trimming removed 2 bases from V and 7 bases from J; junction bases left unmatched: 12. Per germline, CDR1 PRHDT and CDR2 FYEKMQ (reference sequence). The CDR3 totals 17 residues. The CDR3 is CASSLIPGQGFENEQFF. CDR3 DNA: TGTGCCAGCAGCTTAATCCCGGGACAGGGTTTCGAGAATGAGCAGTTCTTC.

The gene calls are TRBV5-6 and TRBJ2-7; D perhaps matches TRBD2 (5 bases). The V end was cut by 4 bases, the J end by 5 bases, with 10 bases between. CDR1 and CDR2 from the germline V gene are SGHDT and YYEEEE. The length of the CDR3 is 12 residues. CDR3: CASSHRGHEQYF. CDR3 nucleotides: TGTGCCAGCAGCCACCGGGGTCACGAGCAGTACTTC.

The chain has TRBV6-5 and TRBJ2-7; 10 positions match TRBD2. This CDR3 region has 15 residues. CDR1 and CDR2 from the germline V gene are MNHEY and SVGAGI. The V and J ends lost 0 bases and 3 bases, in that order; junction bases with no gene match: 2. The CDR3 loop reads CASSYSSSGGYEQYF. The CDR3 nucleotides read TGTGCCAGCAGTTACTCGTCTAGCGGGGGCTACGAGCAGTACTTC.

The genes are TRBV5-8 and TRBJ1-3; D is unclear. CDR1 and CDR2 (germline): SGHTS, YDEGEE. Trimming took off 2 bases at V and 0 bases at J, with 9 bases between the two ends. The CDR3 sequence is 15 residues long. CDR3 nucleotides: TGTGCCAGCAGCTTTTCCGCGAGCTCTGGAAACACCATATATTTT. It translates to CASSFSASSGNTIYF.

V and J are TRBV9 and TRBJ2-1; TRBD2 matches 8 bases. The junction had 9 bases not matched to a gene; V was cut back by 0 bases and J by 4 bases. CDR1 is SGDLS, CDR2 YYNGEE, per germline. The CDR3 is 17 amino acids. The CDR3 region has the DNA TGTGCCAGCAGCGTAGAAATAGCGGGGAGCCCTTACAATGAGCAGTTCTTC. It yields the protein CASSVEIAGSPYNEQFF. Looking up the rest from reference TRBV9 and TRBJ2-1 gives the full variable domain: DSGVTQTPKHLITATGQRVTLRCSPRSGDLSVYWYQQSLDQGLQFLIQYYNGEERAKGNILERFSAQQFPDLHSELNLSSLELGDSALYFCASSVEIAGSPYNEQFFGPGTRLTVL.

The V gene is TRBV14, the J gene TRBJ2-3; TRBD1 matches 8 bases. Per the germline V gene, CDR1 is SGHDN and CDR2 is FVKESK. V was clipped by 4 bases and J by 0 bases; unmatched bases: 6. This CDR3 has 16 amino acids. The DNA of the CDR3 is TGTGCCAGCAGCCTTGGACAGGGCCTTAGCACAGATACGCAGTATTTT. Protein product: CASSLGQGLSTDTQYF.